The 10 T cell receptor beta chains reported below all come from one sample, sequenced in a study of siplizumab effects on memory and regulatory T cells. Libraries were prepared by immunoSEQ multiplex PCR; TCRdb keeps only in-frame clonotypes and omits some of them. The sample records under 85,000 clones, approximately 88% being singletons. What was sequenced was Tregs sorted from blood. These receptors came from a human donor in good health.

The V and J genes are TRBV7-9 and TRBJ2-7; 7 bases match TRBD2. The CDR3 covers 14 residues. The V segment lost 1 base and the J segment 6 bases; nucleotides outside the gene matches: 6. Germline V gives CDR1 SEHNR, CDR2 FQNEAQ (reference sequence). CDR3 nucleotide sequence: TGTGCCAGCAGCTTAGAGGCGGGAGCGGGCGAGCAGTACTTC. This codes for CASSLEAGAGEQYF.

This clone has just a few counts. This chain uses TRBV2 with TRBJ2-7; no definite D call. CDR3 length equals 12 residues. Trimming shortened V by 8 bases and J by 4 bases, and 12 bases separated the two germline ends. Germline-derived CDR1 and CDR2 are SNHLY and FYNNEI. Written as DNA, the CDR3 is TGTGCCAGCTGTCACTCCCCTTACGAGCAGTACTTC. It encodes CASCHSPYEQYF.

The CDR3 sequence is CASSASGQAGLPQHF. The CDR3 DNA is TGTGCCAGCAGCGCAAGTGGACAAGCTGGTCTTCCCCAGCATTTT. The chain combines TRBV9 with TRBJ1-5; the D gene is possibly TRBD1 (5 bases). V lost 3 bases to trimming and J lost 10 bases, with 20 bases between them. The V gene's germline CDR1 is SGDLS and CDR2 YYNGEE. The CDR3 consists of 15 residues.

V usage is TRBV5-4 and J usage is TRBJ2-1; D perhaps matches TRBD2 (5 bases). CDR1 and CDR2 from the germline V gene are SGHNT and YYREEE (reference sequence). The CDR3 extends over 15 amino acids. Trimming stripped 0 bases from V and 4 bases from J, with 11 bases between. CDR3 nucleotides: TGTGCCAGCAGCTTGGCGGGGAAGATATACAATGAGCAGTTCTTC. Translation gives CASSLAGKIYNEQFF. The full variable domain, with the rest looked up from reference TRBV5-4 and TRBJ2-1, is ETGVTQSPTHLIKTRGQQVTLRCSSQSGHNTVSWYQQALGQGPQFIFQYYREEENGRGNFPPRFSGLQFPNYSSELNVNALELDDSALYLCASSLAGKIYNEQFFGPGTRLTVL.

The chain employs TRBV27 and TRBJ2-7; no definite D call. Trimming pared 5 bases from V and 2 bases from J, leaving 10 bases between. Germline V lookup: CDR1 MNHEY, CDR2 SMNVEV (reference sequence). The CDR3 runs 13 residues. Here the CDR3 reads CASSARNTYEQYF. The CDR3 bases are TGTGCCAGCAGTGCGAGAAATACCTACGAGCAGTACTTC.

This clone came up once. The V and J genes are TRBV5-1 and TRBJ2-3; D not resolved. CDR1 and CDR2 (germline): SGHRS, YFSETQ. CDR3 length equals 14 residues. V gave up 1 base and J gave up 2 bases, with 8 bases separating them. DNA for the CDR3: TGCGCCAGCAGCTTGACTCTACCCACAGATACGCAGTATTTT. Amino acid sequence: CASSLTLPTDTQYF.

This chain links TRBV18 with TRBJ1-1; no definite D call. Trimming cost V 4 bases and J 11 bases, with 14 bases left between them. Germline CDR1 is KGHSH and CDR2 is LQKENI. CDR3 length equals 12 residues. The CDR3 reads CASSHSPPWAFF. The CDR3 DNA follows: TGTGCCAGCTCACACTCCCCCCCCTGGGCTTTCTTT.

The chain joins TRBV5-4 to TRBJ2-1; D might be TRBD2 (7 bases). CDR3 length: 16 amino acids. Per germline, CDR1 SGHNT and CDR2 YYREEE (reference sequence). V shed 4 bases and J shed 0 bases, with 14 bases lying between them. The DNA of the CDR3 is TGTGCCAGCAGCCTCGGGGGGCTAGCCTCCTACAATGAGCAGTTCTTC. It codes for CASSLGGLASYNEQFF.

The V gene is TRBV27, the J gene TRBJ1-2, with D possibly being TRBD1 (5 bases). The V gene lost 2 bases and the J gene lost 4 bases, with 8 bases spanning the gap. CDR1 is MNHEY and CDR2 is SMNVEV in the germline V gene (reference sequence). There are 13 residues in the CDR3. The CDR3 spells CASSLNRIYGYTF. DNA for the CDR3: TGTGCCAGCAGTTTAAACAGGATCTATGGCTACACCTTC.

The chain recombines TRBV18 with TRBJ1-1; D uncertain. The CDR3 sequence is 15 residues long. Germline CDR1 KGHSH, CDR2 LQKENI. Between the trimmed V and J ends, which lost 3 bases and 1 base, there was a span of 12 bases. The CDR3 sequence: CASSPKEGKNTEAFF. DNA for the CDR3: TGTGCCAGCTCACCTAAGGAAGGGAAGAACACTGAAGCTTTCTTT.